One and the same sample provided the 23 T cell receptor beta chains below, sequenced in a study of blood T cells in healthy people across ages (dated by TCRdb to about 2015). To prepare the library, 5' RACE was applied. Sequencing was performed on an Illumina HiSeq 2500. A second PCR of roughly 6 to 11 cycles was run with a J-beta primer mix and a sample-barcoded 5' primer. Starting from the raw public reads, TCRdb applied fastp trimming at Q25, assembled clones with MiXCR and retained in-frame beta chains. One record per CDR3 amino acid sequence lists the most common genes and DNA. This sample lists 700,000 to 800,000 distinct CDR3 sequences; roughly two fifths were detected once. Clones ranked in the top ten supply around 20% of the sample. Sequenced material: blood. These TCRs come from a woman aged 55 to 70 in good health.

This clonotype has a handful of counts. The chain links TRBV6-5 to TRBJ1-2; D possibly corresponds to TRBD1 (6 bases). The CDR3 spans 14 residues. Germline V gene sequence: CDR1 MNHEY, CDR2 SVGAGI. The V and J ends lost 6 bases and 4 bases respectively, with 15 bases between them. CDR3 residues: CASRGTGFRYGYTF. CDR3 sequence (DNA): TGTGCCAGCAGGGGAACAGGGTTTCGCTATGGCTACACCTTC.

This clonotype was recorded a few times. This chain links TRBV7-2 with TRBJ2-3; no clear D. The CDR3 loop spans 17 amino acids. In germline, CDR1 is SGHTA, CDR2 FQGNSA. The V and J ends lost 6 bases and 1 base respectively, with 20 bases between them. DNA for the CDR3: TGTGCCAGCAGACACCGGGCAGTACTCCGACGCACAGATACGCAGTATTTT. Amino acid sequence: CASRHRAVLRRTDTQYF.

This rearrangement joins TRBV12-3 or TRBV12-4 to TRBJ1-3; D unresolved. Trimming pared 3 bases from V and 0 bases from J, leaving 9 bases between. This CDR3 is built from 15 residues. CDR3 loop: CASSFPAYSGNTIYF. The CDR3 nucleotides are TGTGCCAGCAGTTTCCCCGCATACTCTGGAAACACCATATATTTT.

The rearrangement links TRBV6-1 to TRBJ1-1; unclear D gene. This CDR3 region has 17 residues. Trimming removed 5 bases at V and 4 bases at J, with 23 bases between. Germline V gene data show CDR1 as MNHNS and CDR2 as SASEGT. Here the CDR3 reads CASSPPPDGEDSTEAFF. As DNA, the CDR3 is TGTGCCAGCAGTCCCCCTCCCGACGGGGAGGATTCCACTGAAGCTTTCTTT.

The CDR3 nucleotides are TGCAGTGTAGGGAGCTTTGAGCCACCTCAAGAGACCCAGTACTTC. This translates into CSVGSFEPPQETQYF. The chain carries TRBV20-1 and TRBJ2-5, with D maybe TRBD2 (5 bases). In germline, CDR1 is DFQATT, CDR2 SNEGSKA (reference sequence). V was cut by 7 bases and J by 2 bases, with 20 bases left in between. The CDR3 consists of 15 residues.

This clonotype was recorded a few times. The CDR3 coding sequence is TGTGCCAGTTCCCCCATGGTCGCGAGCAATCAGCCCCAGCATTTT. Protein product: CASSPMVASNQPQHF. The J gene is TRBJ1-5, the V gene TRBV6-5; D gene uncertain. Germline V gene lookup returns CDR1 MNHEY and CDR2 SVGAGI. Trimming took 9 bases from V and 1 from J, leaving 16 bases between them. The CDR3 runs to 15 residues.

The rearrangement links TRBV7-2 to TRBJ2-1; D tentatively reads TRBD1 or TRBD2 (5 bases each). The CDR3 has 12 amino acids. V was pared by 2 bases and J by 9 bases, with 8 bases between. Germline CDR1 SGHTA, CDR2 FQGNSA. In DNA, the CDR3 is TGTGCCAGCAGCTTACAGGGACGTGAGCAGTTCTTC. Amino acids: CASSLQGREQFF.

The chain employs TRBV7-2 and TRBJ2-7, with TRBD1 as a possible D gene (5 bases). The germline gives CDR1 SGHTA, CDR2 FQGNSA. This CDR3 is built from 15 residues. V lost 5 bases to trimming and J lost 2 bases, with 16 bases between them. The CDR3 protein is CASSLGQGPAYEQYF. The DNA of the CDR3 is TGTGCCAGCAGCCTAGGGCAGGGCCCTGCCTACGAGCAGTACTTC.

This clonotype was observed a few times. V is TRBV28 and J is TRBJ2-4; no clear D gene. This CDR3 spans 13 amino acids. Germline values: CDR1 MDHEN, CDR2 SYDVKM. V was shortened by 11 bases and J by 3 bases, with 14 bases between the two germline ends. Here the CDR3 reads CAVLGADKNIQYF. The CDR3 coding sequence is TGTGCCGTACTGGGCGCGGACAAAAACATTCAGTACTTC.

The chain employs TRBV9 and TRBJ2-5, with D tentatively TRBD2 (7 bases). Deletions cut 0 bases from V and 5 bases from J, with 23 bases between. Germline loops: CDR1 SGDLS, CDR2 YYNGEE. CDR3 size: 18 residues. As DNA, the CDR3 is TGTGCCAGCAGCGTAGATTGGGGCGGGGGCGAAGGCGGGGAGACCCAGTACTTC. It translates to CASSVDWGGGEGGETQYF.

This sequence joins TRBV12-3 or TRBV12-4 and TRBJ1-1; TRBD1 is a possible D gene (5 bases). The CDR3 sequence is 15 residues long. V was cut by 5 bases and J by 0 bases, with 13 bases left in between. The CDR3 DNA is TGTGCCAGCAGTGACTGGGACGAATTGAACACTGAAGCTTTCTTT. Amino acid sequence: CASSDWDELNTEAFF.

As for this clonotype: One junction end does not reproduce the germline sequence, and a read error may be involved. The V gene is TRBV4-3, the J gene TRBJ2-1; TRBD2 aligns across 12 bases. Germline V gives CDR1 LGHNA, CDR2 YSLEER. This CDR3 has 18 amino acids. The CDR3 sequence: CVSSQDSTSGSSYNEQFF. In DNA, the CDR3 is TGCGTCAGCAGCCAAGATTCGACTAGCGGGAGCTCCTACAATGAGCAGTTCTTC.

This clonotype is a singleton in its sample. V and J are TRBV7-9 and TRBJ2-5; D could derive from TRBD1 or TRBD2 (5 bases each). The DNA end is more similar to TRBJ2-7, so the J call may be wrong. Germline lookup yields CDR1 SEHNR and CDR2 FQNEAQ (reference sequence). CDR3 length equals 14 residues. The CDR3 is CASSLSDGATEQYF. The CDR3 nucleotides read TGTGCCAGCAGCCTAAGCGACGGGGCTACCGAGCAGTACTTC.

About this clonotype itself: Just one base apart from a much larger clone, this may be a read error. The chain couples TRBV12-3 or TRBV12-4 to TRBJ2-1; 11 positions agree with TRBD2. This CDR3 is built from 15 residues. CDR3 bases: TGTGTCAGCAGACCCGGGACTAGCGGTTACAATGAGCAGTTCTTC. Translated: CVSRPGTSGYNEQFF.

This clonotype showed up just a few times. J is TRBJ2-1 and V is TRBV12-3 or TRBV12-4; TRBD2 aligns across 11 bases. CDR3 size: 15 residues. The junction had 5 bases not matched to a gene; V was cut back by 6 bases and J by 4 bases. CDR3 region: CASSSSGGPYNEQFF. CDR3 coding DNA: TGTGCCAGCAGCTCTAGCGGGGGGCCGTACAATGAGCAGTTCTTC.

The gene calls are TRBV29-1 and TRBJ2-3; 10 bases agree with TRBD2. V lost 6 bases, J lost 4 bases, and 19 bases stayed unmatched. The CDR3 runs 18 residues. In germline, CDR1 is SQVTM, CDR2 ANQGSEA. This CDR3 reads CSVRIGFVSSGGPDTQYF. The CDR3 DNA reads as TGCAGCGTCCGGATCGGGTTCGTCTCTAGCGGGGGACCAGATACGCAGTATTTT.

The rearrangement links TRBV7-6 to TRBJ2-3, with 7 bases fitting TRBD2. CDR3 length: 19 residues. With 6 bases clipped from V and 1 base from J, the junction kept 19 bases outside the gene matches. Germline V CDR1 and CDR2: SGHVS, FNYEAQ. CDR3 residues: CASSRPGLAAASGTDTQYF. The CDR3 coding sequence is TGTGCCAGCAGTCGTCCGGGCCTAGCGGCTGCTAGTGGCACAGATACGCAGTATTTT.

This clonotype came up a few times. V and J are TRBV6-1 and TRBJ1-1; D is possibly TRBD1 (5 bases). This CDR3 has 13 residues. The germline V and J ends were trimmed by 8 bases and 1 base, with 11 bases remaining between them. Per the germline V gene, CDR1 is MNHNS and CDR2 is SASEGT. CDR3 DNA sequence: TGTGCCAGCTCCGGGACTTGGAACACTGAAGCTTTCTTT. It encodes CASSGTWNTEAFF.

The genes are TRBV20-1 and TRBJ1-5; 7 bases agree with TRBD1. V lost 2 bases, J lost 0 bases, and 7 bases stayed unmatched. The length of the CDR3 is 16 residues. Germline V lookup: CDR1 DFQATT, CDR2 SNEGSKA (reference sequence). The CDR3 protein is CSARPQNRGSNQPQHF. The CDR3 nucleotides read TGCAGTGCTAGACCGCAAAACAGGGGTAGCAATCAGCCCCAGCATTTT.

V usage is TRBV4-3 and J usage is TRBJ2-3, with no clear D. The V and J ends lost 0 bases and 0 bases respectively, with 16 bases between them. Germline V lookup: CDR1 LGHNA, CDR2 YSLEER. This CDR3 is built from 18 residues. DNA for the CDR3: TGCGCCAGCAGCCAAGATAGGAATCGCGGAGCGAGCACAGATACGCAGTATTTT. This sequence encodes CASSQDRNRGASTDTQYF.

The chain joins TRBV18 to TRBJ2-1; 8 bases line up with TRBD2. Germline-derived CDR1 and CDR2 are KGHSH and LQKENI. This CDR3 is built from 15 residues. Germline trimming cut 0 bases from V and 5 bases from J; bases unmatched to any gene: 3. CDR3 in DNA: TGTGCCAGCTCACCACCTAGCGGGACTAACAATGAGCAGTTCTTC. Protein: CASSPPSGTNNEQFF.

J is TRBJ1-2 and V is TRBV29-1; 7 bases line up with TRBD1. The CDR3 spans 12 residues. With 6 bases clipped from V and 5 bases from J, the junction kept 6 bases outside the gene matches. Germline V CDR1 and CDR2: SQVTM, ANQGSEA. CDR3 bases: TGCAGCGTATCGGGACAGAAGTATGGCTACACCTTC. It is translated as CSVSGQKYGYTF.

The J gene is TRBJ1-2, the V gene TRBV9, with a weak D call TRBD1 (6 bases). In germline, CDR1 is SGDLS, CDR2 YYNGEE. Trimming left V 4 bases short and J 5 bases short, with 12 bases between. The CDR3 consists of 13 residues. In DNA form, the CDR3 reads TGTGCCAGCAGCTCAGGGGTGCAATATGGCTACACCTTC. Translated: CASSSGVQYGYTF. The variable domain in full, with the rest retrieved from reference TRBV9 and TRBJ1-2, is DSGVTQTPKHLITATGQRVTLRCSPRSGDLSVYWYQQSLDQGLQFLIQYYNGEERAKGNILERFSAQQFPDLHSELNLSSLELGDSALYFCASSSGVQYGYTFGSGTRLTVV.